This TCR beta chain was captured by sequencing in a study of T cell repertoires in cytomegalovirus infection. Overall study context: The study used recently identified HLA-C-restricted and well-studied HLA-B-restricted CMV epitopes. Matching HLA type and CMV infection were both indicated by public TCR beta signatures. Study-wide findings and caveats: In two of eight donors, the top clonotype was HLA-C-restricted CMV-specific.

TCRdb re-called the reads through MiXCR, storing one row per CDR3 protein. The table shows about 700,000 distinct CDR3 sequences, with around 31% occurring only once. A note on this clonotype: No antigen is known for it.

The clonotype was recovered from a human donor in good health (CMV status not recorded). Some clones in this sample may be carry-over from other donors' samples. The material sequenced was cultured PBMCs, taken from culture after CMV antigen stimulation.

Written as DNA, the CDR3 is TGTGCCAGCAGCTTAGGCGTCACGACCGGGACGGTTACCTACGAGCAGTACTTC. Amino acids: CASSLGVTTGTVTYEQYF. This chain uses TRBV7-2 with TRBJ2-7; D possibly matches TRBD1 or TRBD2 (5 bases each). Per the germline V gene, CDR1 is SGHTA and CDR2 is FQGNSA. The V gene lost 1 base and the J gene lost 2 bases, with 21 bases spanning the gap. The CDR3 loop spans 18 amino acids.